This T cell receptor beta chain comes out of a study of CD8+CD57+ T cells in acquired aplastic anemia. Whole-study context: Each DNA sample taken from sorted CD4+ and CD8+ cells came to about 3.4 ug on average. Broader study findings: Patients and controls shared 25 to 30 CD8+ CDR3 sequences.

CDR3 length: 16 residues. The germline CDR1 and CDR2 sequences are LGHNA and YNFKEQ. V was pared by 1 base and J by 7 bases, with 12 bases of the junction left unmatched. For this clonotype: Its target is unknown.

Selection for sequencing was limited to patients who had shown CD8+CD57+ cell expansion by flow cytometry. The study sampled blood from patients who had received no therapy. The study profiled TCR beta VDJ and CDR3 using genomic DNA as template. MiXCR, run by TCRdb on the reads, gives a single entry per CDR3 protein. The table has 180,000 or so distinct CDR3 sequences, over 40% seen once. Sequenced material: sorted CD4+, CD8+, or CD8+CD57+ T cells (not recorded which) from PBMCs. This sequence originates from a human donor with aplastic anemia. This chain links TRBV4-2 with TRBJ1-2; 7 bases line up with TRBD1. DNA for the CDR3: TGTGCCAGCAGCCAAGCTGTCTCCCTTAGGGGGCTTGGCTACACCTTC. Its protein product is CASSQAVSLRGLGYTF.